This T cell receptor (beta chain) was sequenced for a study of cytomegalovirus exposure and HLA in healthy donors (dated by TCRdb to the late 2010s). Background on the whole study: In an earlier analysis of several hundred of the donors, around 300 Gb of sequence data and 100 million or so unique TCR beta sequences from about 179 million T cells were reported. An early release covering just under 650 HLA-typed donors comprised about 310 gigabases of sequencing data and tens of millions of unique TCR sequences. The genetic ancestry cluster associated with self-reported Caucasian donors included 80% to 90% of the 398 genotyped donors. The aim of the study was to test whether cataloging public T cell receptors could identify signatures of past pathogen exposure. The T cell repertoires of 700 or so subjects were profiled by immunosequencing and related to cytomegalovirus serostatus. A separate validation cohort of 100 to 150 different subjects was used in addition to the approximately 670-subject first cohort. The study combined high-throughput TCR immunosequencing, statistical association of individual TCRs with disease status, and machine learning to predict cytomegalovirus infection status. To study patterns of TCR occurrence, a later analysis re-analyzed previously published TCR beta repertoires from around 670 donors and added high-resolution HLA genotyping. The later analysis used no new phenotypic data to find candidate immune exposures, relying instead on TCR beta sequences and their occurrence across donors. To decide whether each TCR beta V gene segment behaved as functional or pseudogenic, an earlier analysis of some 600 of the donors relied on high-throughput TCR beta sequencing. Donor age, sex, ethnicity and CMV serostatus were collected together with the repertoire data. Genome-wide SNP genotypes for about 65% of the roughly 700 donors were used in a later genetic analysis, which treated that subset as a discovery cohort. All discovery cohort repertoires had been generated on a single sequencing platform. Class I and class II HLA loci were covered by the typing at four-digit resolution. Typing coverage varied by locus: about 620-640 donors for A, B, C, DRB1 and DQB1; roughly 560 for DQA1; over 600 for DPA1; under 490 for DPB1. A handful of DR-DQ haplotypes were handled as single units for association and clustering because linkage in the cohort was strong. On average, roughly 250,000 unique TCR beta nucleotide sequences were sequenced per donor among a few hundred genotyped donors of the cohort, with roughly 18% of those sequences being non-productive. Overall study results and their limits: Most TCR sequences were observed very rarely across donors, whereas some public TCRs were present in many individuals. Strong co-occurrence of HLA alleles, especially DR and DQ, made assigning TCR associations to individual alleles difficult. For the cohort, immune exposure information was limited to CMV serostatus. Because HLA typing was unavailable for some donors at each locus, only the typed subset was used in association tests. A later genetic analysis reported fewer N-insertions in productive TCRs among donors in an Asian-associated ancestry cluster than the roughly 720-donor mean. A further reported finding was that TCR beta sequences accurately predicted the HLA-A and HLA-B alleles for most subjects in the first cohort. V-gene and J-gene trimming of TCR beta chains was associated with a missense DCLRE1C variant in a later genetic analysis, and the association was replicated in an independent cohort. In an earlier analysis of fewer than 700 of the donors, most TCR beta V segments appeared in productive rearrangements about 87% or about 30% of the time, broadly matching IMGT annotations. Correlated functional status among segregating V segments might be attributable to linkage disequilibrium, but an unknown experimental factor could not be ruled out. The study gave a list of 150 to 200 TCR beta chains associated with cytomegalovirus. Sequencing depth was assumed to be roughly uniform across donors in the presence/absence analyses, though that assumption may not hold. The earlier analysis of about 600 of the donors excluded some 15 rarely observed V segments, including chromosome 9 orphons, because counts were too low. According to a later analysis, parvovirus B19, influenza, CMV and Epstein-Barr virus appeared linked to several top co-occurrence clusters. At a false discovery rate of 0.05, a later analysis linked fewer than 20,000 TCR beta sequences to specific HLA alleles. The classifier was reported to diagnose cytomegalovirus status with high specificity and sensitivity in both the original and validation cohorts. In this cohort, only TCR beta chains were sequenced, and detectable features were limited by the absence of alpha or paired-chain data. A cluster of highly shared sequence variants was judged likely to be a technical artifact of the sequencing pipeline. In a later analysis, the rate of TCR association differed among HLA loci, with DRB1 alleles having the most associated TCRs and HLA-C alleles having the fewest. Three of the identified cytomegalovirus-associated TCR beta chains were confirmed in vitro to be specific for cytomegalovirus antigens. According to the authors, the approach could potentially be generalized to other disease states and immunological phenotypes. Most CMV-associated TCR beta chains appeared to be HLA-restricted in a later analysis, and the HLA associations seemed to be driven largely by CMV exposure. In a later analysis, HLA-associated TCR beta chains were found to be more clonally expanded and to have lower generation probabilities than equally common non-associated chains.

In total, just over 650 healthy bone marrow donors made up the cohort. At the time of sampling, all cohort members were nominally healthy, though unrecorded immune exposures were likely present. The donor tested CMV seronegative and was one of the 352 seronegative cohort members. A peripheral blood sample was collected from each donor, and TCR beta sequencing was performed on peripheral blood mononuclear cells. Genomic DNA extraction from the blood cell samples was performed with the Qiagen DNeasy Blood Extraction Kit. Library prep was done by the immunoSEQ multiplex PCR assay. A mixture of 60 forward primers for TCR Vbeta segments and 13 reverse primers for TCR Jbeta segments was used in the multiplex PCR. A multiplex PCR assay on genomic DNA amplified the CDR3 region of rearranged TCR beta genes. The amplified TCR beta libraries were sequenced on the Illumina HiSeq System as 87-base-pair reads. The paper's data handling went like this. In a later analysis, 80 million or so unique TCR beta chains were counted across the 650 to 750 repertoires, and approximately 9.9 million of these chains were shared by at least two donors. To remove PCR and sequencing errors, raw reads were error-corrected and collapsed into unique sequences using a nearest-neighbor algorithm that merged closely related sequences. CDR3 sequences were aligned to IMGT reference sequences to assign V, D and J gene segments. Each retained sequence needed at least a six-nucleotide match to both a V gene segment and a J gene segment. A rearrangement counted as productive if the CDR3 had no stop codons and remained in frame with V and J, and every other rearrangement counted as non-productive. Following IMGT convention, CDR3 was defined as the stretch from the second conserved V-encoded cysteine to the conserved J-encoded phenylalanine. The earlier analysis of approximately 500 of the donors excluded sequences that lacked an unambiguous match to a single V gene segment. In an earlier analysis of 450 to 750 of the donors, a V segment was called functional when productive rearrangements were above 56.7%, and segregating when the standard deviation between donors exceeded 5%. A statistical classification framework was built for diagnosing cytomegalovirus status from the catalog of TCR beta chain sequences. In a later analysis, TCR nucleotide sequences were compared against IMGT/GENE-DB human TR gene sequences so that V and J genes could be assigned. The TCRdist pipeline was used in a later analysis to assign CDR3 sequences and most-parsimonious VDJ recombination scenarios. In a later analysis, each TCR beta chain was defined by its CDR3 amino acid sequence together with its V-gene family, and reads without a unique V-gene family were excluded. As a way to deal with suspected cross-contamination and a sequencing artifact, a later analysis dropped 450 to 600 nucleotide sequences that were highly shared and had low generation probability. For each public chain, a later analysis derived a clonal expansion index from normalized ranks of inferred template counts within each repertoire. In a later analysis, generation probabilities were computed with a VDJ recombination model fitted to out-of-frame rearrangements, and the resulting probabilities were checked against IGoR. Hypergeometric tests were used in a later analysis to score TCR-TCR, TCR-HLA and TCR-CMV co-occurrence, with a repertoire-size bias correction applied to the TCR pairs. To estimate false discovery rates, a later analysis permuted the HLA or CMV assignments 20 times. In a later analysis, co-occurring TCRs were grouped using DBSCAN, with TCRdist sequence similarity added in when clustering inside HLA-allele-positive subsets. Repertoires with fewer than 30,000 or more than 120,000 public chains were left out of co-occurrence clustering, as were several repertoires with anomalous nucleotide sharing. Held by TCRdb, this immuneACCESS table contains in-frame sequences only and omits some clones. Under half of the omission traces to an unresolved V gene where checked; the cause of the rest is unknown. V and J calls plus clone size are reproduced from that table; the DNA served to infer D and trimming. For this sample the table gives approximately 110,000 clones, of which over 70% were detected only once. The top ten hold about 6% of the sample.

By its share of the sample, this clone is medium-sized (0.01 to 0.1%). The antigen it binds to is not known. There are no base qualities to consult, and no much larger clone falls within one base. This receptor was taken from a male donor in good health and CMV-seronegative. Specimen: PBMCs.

The bases read TGTGCCAGCTCACCACCGGGACAGGGAGGCGATACGCAGTATTTT. This sequence encodes CASSPPGQGGDTQYF. The chain uses TRBV18 and TRBJ2-3, with 9 bases in between that match TRBD1. Reading the germline V gene gives CDR1 KGHSH and CDR2 LQKENI. The CDR3, from cysteine to phenylalanine, totals 15 residues. Only the CDR3 part of the read is kept: 45 bases, read in frame from the first base. For this chain, trimming is 0 bases at the V end and 6 bases at the J end, and the number of junction bases without a gene match is 4.